The 14 T cell receptor beta chains listed next were all sequenced from one sample in a study of breast tumors, draining lymph nodes, adjacent tissues. Axillary draining lymph nodes of breast cancer patients supplied the node samples. TCRdb passed the multiplex PCR reads through MiXCR, listing each CDR3 protein once. The sample consists of about 200,000 distinct CDR3 sequences, roughly 29% of them appearing once. Sequenced: axillary lymph node tissue. The receptors stem from a female donor with breast cancer. Some clones in this sample may be carry-over from other donors' samples.

The chain combines TRBV27 with TRBJ2-5, with D possibly matching TRBD1 (5 bases). The CDR3 is made up of 12 amino acids. Trimming left V 6 bases short and J 5 bases short, with 10 bases between. The germline gives CDR1 MNHEY, CDR2 SMNVEV (reference sequence). The CDR3 nucleotides are TGTGCCAGCAGGGACAAGCAGGAGACCCAGTACTTC. Protein product: CASRDKQETQYF.

Worth noting for this clonotype: A read error is possible here, since a much larger clone lies one base away. The chain employs TRBV6-2 or TRBV6-3 and TRBJ1-5; weak D call: TRBD1 (5 bases). CDR3 length equals 15 residues. Trimming removed 5 bases at V and 1 base at J, with 12 bases between. Looked up from germline, CDR1 is MNHEY and CDR2 is SVGEGT. The CDR3 region is CASSHGTTSNQPQHF. The DNA for the CDR3 is TGTGCCAGCAGTCACGGGACCACCAGCAATCAGCCCCAGCATTTT.

This clonotype was seen at least ten times. This chain connects TRBV7-9 to TRBJ2-1; D unclear. Per the germline V gene, CDR1 is SEHNR and CDR2 is FQNEAQ (reference sequence). The V and J ends lost 5 bases and 8 bases respectively, with 10 bases between them. The CDR3 spans 12 residues. CDR3 sequence (DNA): TGTGCCAGCAGCCCACGGCCGGATGAGCAGTTCTTC. It specifies CASSPRPDEQFF.

The chain links TRBV6-6 to TRBJ2-4; 7 nucleotides match TRBD1. Germline values: CDR1 MNHNY, CDR2 SVGAGI (reference sequence). V was clipped by 8 bases and J by 8 bases; unmatched bases: 9. The CDR3 loop spans 13 amino acids. The CDR3 here is CASQPGGKDIQYF. Here the CDR3 DNA reads TGTGCCAGCCAGCCAGGGGGTAAGGACATTCAGTACTTC.

This clonotype was seen a few times. A much larger clonotype is one base distant, so this may be a read error. The chain has TRBV11-2 and TRBJ2-5; TRBD1 is a possible D gene (7 bases). CDR1 is SGHAT, CDR2 FQNNGV, per germline. This CDR3 contains 13 residues. V was cut by 1 base and J by 7 bases, with 10 bases left in between. The CDR3 DNA follows: TGTGCCAGCAGCTTAGCCAGGGGGGCGACCCAGTACTTC. Amino acid sequence: CASSLARGATQYF.

This clonotype was counted a few times. The genes are TRBV7-9 and TRBJ1-1, with unresolved D. The CDR3 is 13 residues long. V lost 8 bases to trimming and J lost 2 bases, with 12 bases between them. Germline-derived CDR1 and CDR2 are SEHNR and FQNEAQ (reference sequence). CDR3 coding DNA: TGTGCCAGCCCGGAGGCGTCAAACACTGAAGCTTTCTTT. Encoded protein: CASPEASNTEAFF. Looking up the rest from reference TRBV7-9 and TRBJ1-1 gives the full variable domain: DTGVSQNPRHKITKRGQNVTFRCDPISEHNRLYWYRQTLGQGPEFLTYFQNEAQLEKSRLLSDRFSAERPKGSFSTLEIQRTEQGDSAMYLCASPEASNTEAFFGQGTRLTVV.

There are many counts of this clonotype. The chain has TRBV5-1 and TRBJ1-4; D remains unclear. This CDR3 is 17 amino acids long. Germline CDR1 SGHRS, CDR2 YFSETQ. Trimming stripped 2 bases from V and 7 bases from J, with 21 bases between. This CDR3 reads CASSFAPDSPPPEKLFF. Written as DNA, the CDR3 is TGCGCCAGCAGCTTCGCACCCGACTCTCCCCCCCCTGAAAAACTGTTTTTT.

This clonotype was seen just once. This chain links TRBV9 with TRBJ1-5; D is uncertain. Germline V gene sequence: CDR1 SGDLS, CDR2 YYNGEE. Deletions cut 0 bases from V and 3 bases from J, with 13 bases between. The CDR3 is 16 residues long. CDR3 in amino acids: CASSVDDRPTNQPQHF. Here the CDR3 DNA reads TGTGCCAGCAGCGTAGACGATAGGCCAACCAATCAGCCCCAGCATTTT.

This clonotype was observed many times. The genes are TRBV6-6 and TRBJ2-1, with 7 bases lining up with TRBD1. CDR1 and CDR2 (germline): MNHNY, SVGAGI (reference sequence). Trimming at V came to 2 bases and at J to 16 bases, leaving 11 bases not matched to a gene. This CDR3 is built from 13 residues. CDR3 sequence (DNA): TGTGCCAGCAGTTACGCCGCCGGGACAGCTCGCTTCTTC. Its protein product is CASSYAAGTARFF.

The sample holds a few counts of this clonotype. A much larger clone lies a single base off, so this may be a read error. This sequence joins TRBV5-6 and TRBJ1-3; D gene unclear. Germline CDR1 SGHDT, CDR2 YYEEEE. This CDR3 comprises 15 residues. This chain's CDR3 is CVSSQILPSGNTIYF. The CDR3 bases are TGTGTCAGCAGCCAGATATTGCCCTCTGGAAACACCATATATTTT.

In its sample, this clonotype was seen many times. This chain uses TRBV12-3 or TRBV12-4 with TRBJ1-3; perhaps TRBD1 as D (5 bases). This CDR3 region has 13 residues. V was pared by 2 bases and J by 6 bases, with 8 bases between. The CDR3 reads CASSLKGTNTIYF. In DNA form, the CDR3 reads TGTGCCAGCAGTTTAAAGGGGACAAACACCATATATTTT.

Comments on this clonotype: Just one base apart from a much larger clone, this may be a read error. CDR3 residues: CVSRDPGQGVEEQFF. The CDR3 DNA reads TGTGTCAGCAGGGACCCGGGACAGGGGGTTGAGGAGCAGTTCTTC. The chain has TRBV6-5 and TRBJ2-1; TRBD1 agrees at 11 bases. Germline CDR1 reads MNHEY; CDR2 reads SVGAGI. This CDR3 is 15 amino acids long.

There are a few counts of this clonotype. Just one base apart from a much larger clone, this may be a read error. The chain uses TRBV11-2 and TRBJ2-1; possible D gene TRBD2, 6 bases. V lost 2 bases and J lost 0, with 14 bases in between. The CDR3 is 17 amino acids. The germline gives CDR1 SGHAT, CDR2 FQNNGV. CDR3: CASSLNPSVSSYNEQFF. The CDR3 nucleotides are TGTGCCAGCAGCTTAAATCCTAGCGTCAGCTCCTACAATGAGCAGTTCTTC.

The chain uses TRBV5-4 and TRBJ2-3; D may correspond to TRBD1 or TRBD2 (6 bases each). Germline V CDR1 and CDR2: SGHNT, YYREEE (reference sequence). This CDR3 has 16 residues. Trimming removed 0 bases at V and 6 bases at J, with 17 bases between. The CDR3, as DNA: TGTGCCAGCAGCTTGGAGGCTACCGGGGGCCGGGATACGCAGTATTTT. This translates into CASSLEATGGRDTQYF.